These 17 T cell receptor beta chains share one sample of origin, sequenced in a study of shared clonotypes between healthy human individuals. Sequenced by immunoSEQ multiplex PCR; TCRdb stores in-frame clones only, minus some. The sample consists of some 2,500,000 clones, 80% to 95% of them appearing once. Material for sequencing was naive CD4+ T cells from PBMCs. Subset reported: CD45RA+ positively selected. The receptors here all came from a man aged 18 to 29 in good health. Some clones in this sample may be carry-over from other donors' samples.

This rearrangement joins TRBV5-1 to TRBJ2-5; D call uncertain. The CDR3 is 11 amino acids. The germline V and J ends were trimmed by 7 bases and 5 bases, with 9 bases remaining between them. The germline CDR1 and CDR2 sequences are SGHRS and YFSETQ. The CDR3 region has the DNA TGCGCCAGCGGCATTGAGGAGACCCAGTACTTC. It codes for CASGIEETQYF. Drawing the rest from reference TRBV5-1 and TRBJ2-5, the complete variable domain is KAGVTQTPRYLIKTRGQQVTLSCSPISGHRSVSWYQQTPGQGLQFLFEYFSETQRNKGNFPGRFSGRQFSNSRSEMNVSTLELGDSALYLCASGIEETQYFGPGTRLLVL.

The V call is TRBV5-1, the J call TRBJ1-3; 9 bases line up with TRBD1. Germline loops: CDR1 SGHRS, CDR2 YFSETQ. This CDR3 contains 17 residues. The J segment lost 0 bases and the V segment lost 6 bases, leaving 10 bases of the junction unmatched. The CDR3 DNA is TGCGCCAGCACCCCAACCGGGACAGGGTCCTCTGGAAACACCATATATTTT. It specifies CASTPTGTGSSGNTIYF.

Comment on this clone: Distinct nucleotide sequences in the sample also encode this CDR3. This chain links TRBV18 with TRBJ2-7, with 7 positions matching TRBD1. V lost 6 bases and J lost 1; bases outside the gene matches: 9. CDR3 size: 15 residues. Germline V gives CDR1 KGHSH, CDR2 LQKENI. The CDR3 protein is CASSHGQALSYEQYF. The CDR3 DNA follows: TGTGCCAGCTCCCACGGACAGGCCCTATCCTACGAGCAGTACTTC.

The rearrangement joins TRBV5-1 to TRBJ2-2; weak D call: TRBD1 (6 bases). The CDR3 contains 13 residues. The V and J ends lost 3 bases and 7 bases respectively, with 10 bases between them. The germline V gene encodes CDR1 SGHRS and CDR2 YFSETQ. The CDR3 nucleotides read TGCGCCAGCAGCTATACAGGGATCGGGGAGCTGTTTTTT. It specifies CASSYTGIGELFF.

V and J are TRBV6-1 and TRBJ1-5; 11 nucleotides align to TRBD1. Looked up from germline, CDR1 is MNHNS and CDR2 is SASEGT. CDR3 length: 14 residues. Germline trimming cut 9 bases from V and 7 bases from J; bases unmatched to any gene: 8. For the CDR3, the DNA is TGTGCCAGTGACCTTGGGACAGGGGGGCAGCCCCAGCATTTT. Its protein is CASDLGTGGQPQHF.

The chain is built from TRBV6-5 and TRBJ1-2; maybe TRBD1 (5 bases). The CDR3 is made up of 12 amino acids. Germline loops: CDR1 MNHEY, CDR2 SVGAGI. Between the trimmed V and J ends, which lost 4 bases and 8 bases, there was a span of 11 bases. The CDR3 is CASSSLTAGYTF. The CDR3 nucleotides are TGTGCCAGCAGTTCTCTGACAGCAGGCTACACCTTC.

The chain employs TRBV4-1 and TRBJ1-2; TRBD1 is a possible D gene (5 bases). The germline V gene has CDR1 MGHRA and CDR2 YSYEKL. V was clipped by 0 bases and J by 4 bases, with 21 bases between them. This CDR3 contains 18 residues. The DNA of the CDR3 is TGCGCCAGCAGCCAAGATGCCGGGACTTCTACCCCCCTCTATGGCTACACCTTC. It yields the protein CASSQDAGTSTPLYGYTF.

The chain is built from TRBV15 and TRBJ2-4; TRBD2 aligns across 7 bases. J was trimmed by 0 bases and V by 3 bases; bases with no gene match: 5. The CDR3 sequence is 16 residues long. Germline V gives CDR1 LNHNV, CDR2 YYDKDF (reference sequence). The CDR3 region has the DNA TGTGCCACCAGCAGGGGGGGGATTAGAGCCAAAAACATTCAGTACTTC. As protein: CATSRGGIRAKNIQYF. The variable domain in full, with the rest retrieved from reference TRBV15 and TRBJ2-4, is DAMVIQNPRYQVTQFGKPVTLSCSQTLNHNVMYWYQQKSSQAPKLLFHYYDKDFNNEADTPDNFQSRRPNTSFCFLDIRSPGLGDTAMYLCATSRGGIRAKNIQYFGAGTRLSVL.

The rearrangement uses TRBV28 and TRBJ2-3, with TRBD2 matching over 9 bases. The V gene's germline CDR1 is MDHEN and CDR2 SYDVKM. The length of the CDR3 is 16 residues. V trimming: 8 bases; J trimming: 3 bases; junction bases outside the gene matches: 12. The CDR3 protein is CASGGTREGRTDTQYF. DNA for the CDR3: TGTGCCAGCGGGGGGACGCGGGAGGGTCGGACAGATACGCAGTATTTT.

The chain combines TRBV14 with TRBJ2-5; 9 nucleotides align to TRBD2. CDR1 and CDR2 from the germline V gene are SGHDN and FVKESK. The CDR3 contains 14 residues. V shed 3 bases, J shed 2 bases, and the junction held 1 base outside the gene matches. The CDR3 sequence is CASSHSGSQETQYF. The CDR3 DNA follows: TGTGCCAGCAGCCATAGCGGGAGTCAAGAGACCCAGTACTTC.

The rearrangement joins TRBV30 to TRBJ1-3; D not resolved. V gave up 2 bases and J gave up 3 bases, with 2 bases separating them. The CDR3 length is 11 residues. Germline V gene lookup returns CDR1 GTSNPN and CDR2 SVGIG (reference sequence). Written as DNA, the CDR3 is TGTGCCTGGAGTCTTGGAAACACCATATATTTT. Amino acids: CAWSLGNTIYF.

A remark on this clone: Different DNA sequences within this sample yield the same CDR3. The rearrangement joins TRBV5-1 to TRBJ2-7, with D possibly TRBD2 on 5 matching bases. This CDR3 contains 13 residues. V shed 1 base and J shed 3 bases, with 8 bases lying between them. Germline V gene sequence: CDR1 SGHRS, CDR2 YFSETQ. CDR3 residues: CASSLTRGYEQYF. The DNA of the CDR3 is TGCGCCAGCAGCTTGACCCGGGGCTACGAGCAGTACTTC.

V gene TRBV7-2 combines with J gene TRBJ2-1, with 11 bases fitting TRBD2. Losses at the gene ends were 4 bases for V and 0 bases for J; bases not matched to a gene: 11. Looked up from germline, CDR1 is SGHTA and CDR2 is FQGNSA. This CDR3 has 19 residues. For the CDR3, the DNA is TGTGCCAGCAGCTACCCCGGGACTAGCGGTTCAAGCTCCTACAATGAGCAGTTCTTC. It translates to CASSYPGTSGSSSYNEQFF.

J is TRBJ2-1 and V is TRBV28, with a tentative D call TRBD2 (6 bases). The CDR3 sequence is 15 residues long. V lost 2 bases and J lost 6, with 14 bases in between. In germline, CDR1 is MDHEN, CDR2 SYDVKM. The CDR3 loop reads CASSLGQRVSNEQFF. CDR3 coding DNA: TGTGCCAGCAGTTTAGGCCAGCGGGTGTCCAATGAGCAGTTCTTC.

The gene calls are TRBV2 and TRBJ2-1; perhaps D is TRBD1 or TRBD2 (5 bases each). Trimming took 6 bases from V and 4 from J, leaving 13 bases between them. CDR3 size: 14 residues. Per the germline V gene, CDR1 is SNHLY and CDR2 is FYNNEI. DNA of the CDR3: TGTGCCAGCAGACCGGGACCCCTATACAATGAGCAGTTCTTC. Its translation: CASRPGPLYNEQFF.

The chain has TRBV6-1 and TRBJ1-2; D is uncertain. Trimming removed 5 bases from V and 2 bases from J, with 12 bases in between. The CDR3 is 14 amino acids. Germline V gene lookup returns CDR1 MNHNS and CDR2 SASEGT. The CDR3 protein is CASSPQPANYGYTF. As DNA, the CDR3 is TGTGCCAGCAGTCCCCAGCCCGCAAACTATGGCTACACCTTC.

This rearrangement joins TRBV29-1 to TRBJ1-2; 7 nucleotides agree with TRBD1. This CDR3 comprises 12 residues. The V gene end was trimmed by 6 bases and the J gene end by 8 bases; junction bases not matched to a gene: 9. Germline V gene lookup returns CDR1 SQVTM and CDR2 ANQGSEA. The DNA of the CDR3 is TGCAGCGTGGAGCAGACAGGGTCCGGCTACACCTTC. Translating gives CSVEQTGSGYTF.